Below, 30 T cell receptor beta chains from the same sample are listed, as sequenced in a study of blood T cell repertoires in COVID-19. Some clones are missing from TCRdb's copy, which holds only in-frame ones; the method was immunoSEQ multiplex PCR. The sample holds 98,000 or so clones, over 80% seen once. Input material: peripheral blood. All receptors derive from a woman aged 70-85 years with acute or convalescent COVID-19.

The chain joins TRBV3-1 (or the pseudogene TRBV3-2) to TRBJ1-1; D is undetermined. The CDR3 totals 16 residues. In germline, CDR1 is LGHDT, CDR2 YNNKEL (reference sequence). V gave up 4 bases and J gave up 3 bases, with 18 bases separating them. The CDR3 here is CASSPSAPPGYTEAFF. CDR3 coding DNA: TGTGCCAGCAGCCCCTCCGCCCCCCCCGGGTACACTGAAGCTTTCTTT.

The chain is built from TRBV19 and TRBJ1-1, with D possibly being TRBD1 (5 bases). Trimming took 4 bases from V and 7 from J, leaving 13 bases between them. Looked up from germline, CDR1 is LNHDA and CDR2 is SQIVND (reference sequence). The CDR3 has 13 amino acids. In nucleotides, the CDR3 is TGTGCCAGTAGTAGATCCACAGGAGTTGAAGCTTTCTTT. Its translation is CASSRSTGVEAFF.

The chain recombines TRBV5-1 with TRBJ2-7; 7 bases match TRBD2. V dropped 5 bases and J dropped 3; count of bases not matched to a gene: 5. The CDR3 has 13 amino acids. Per the germline V gene, CDR1 is SGHRS and CDR2 is YFSETQ. The CDR3 DNA reads TGCGCCAGCAGAATGGCGGGAGACTACGAGCAGTACTTC. It encodes CASRMAGDYEQYF.

The J gene is TRBJ2-1, the V gene TRBV6-6; 7 bases fit TRBD1. After removal of 6 bases from V and 1 base from J, the junction contained 6 bases not matched to a gene. The V gene's germline CDR1 is MNHNY and CDR2 SVGAGI (reference sequence). This CDR3 has 15 amino acids. The CDR3 sequence: CASSRQGSSYNEQFF. CDR3 DNA sequence: TGTGCCAGCAGCCGACAGGGCTCGTCCTACAATGAGCAGTTCTTC.

This chain connects TRBV10-3 to TRBJ2-2; 9 bases agree with TRBD2. Germline CDR1 and CDR2: ENHRY and SYGVKD. The CDR3 is 14 amino acids. Trimming took 7 bases from V and 4 from J; bases not matched to a gene: 4. CDR3 in amino acids: CAITRREGTGELFF. For the CDR3, the DNA is TGTGCCATCACCAGGCGGGAGGGCACCGGGGAGCTGTTTTTT.

This chain's CDR3 is CASSITSGRDYEQYF. CDR3 sequence (DNA): TGTGCCAGCAGCATCACTAGCGGGAGGGACTACGAGCAGTACTTC. The chain recombines TRBV11-3 with TRBJ2-7; the match to TRBD2 covers 13 bases. Unmatched junction bases numbered 4, after V lost 5 bases and J lost 3 bases. CDR3 length equals 15 residues. The germline V gene encodes CDR1 SGHNT and CDR2 YENEEA.

The chain combines TRBV30 with TRBJ2-1; 11 nucleotides line up with TRBD2. The CDR3 spans 16 residues. Germline trimming cut 3 bases from V and 5 bases from J; bases unmatched to any gene: 9. In germline, CDR1 is GTSNPN, CDR2 SVGIG (reference sequence). Written as DNA, the CDR3 is TGTGCCTGGAGCGGTGGTAGCGGGAGGGTCAACAATGAGCAGTTCTTC. It is translated as CAWSGGSGRVNNEQFF.

The chain combines TRBV6-4 with TRBJ2-2; a weak D match, TRBD2 (5 bases). CDR1 is MRHNA and CDR2 is SNTAGT in the germline V gene. The length of the CDR3 is 13 residues. Trimming shortened V by 4 bases and J by 3 bases, and 6 bases separated the two germline ends. The DNA for the CDR3 is TGTGCCAGCAGTGGAGGGTACACCGGGGAGCTGTTTTTT. It encodes CASSGGYTGELFF.

The gene calls are TRBV7-8 and TRBJ2-5; D may be TRBD2 (6 bases). Per germline, CDR1 SGHVS and CDR2 FQNEAQ. V gave up 3 bases and J gave up 1 base, with 9 bases separating them. The CDR3 has 14 amino acids. The CDR3 DNA sequence: TGTGCCAGCAGCTTTCGGCGGGGCCAAGAGACCCAGTACTTC. It yields the protein CASSFRRGQETQYF.

The chain combines TRBV14 with TRBJ2-7; TRBD2 is a possible D gene (5 bases). The germline V gene encodes CDR1 SGHDN and CDR2 FVKESK. The ends were cut back, 0 bases at V and 7 bases at J, with 22 bases in the middle. This CDR3 has 17 residues. This CDR3 reads CASSQDKLSGRIREQYF. The CDR3 DNA sequence: TGTGCCAGCAGCCAAGATAAGTTAAGTGGGAGAATCCGGGAGCAGTACTTC.

The V gene is TRBV29-1, the J gene TRBJ1-2, with D possibly TRBD1 on 5 matching bases. This CDR3 region has 12 residues. Trimming removed 6 bases at V and 3 bases at J, with 11 bases between. CDR1 is SQVTM and CDR2 is ANQGSEA in the germline V gene. The CDR3 nucleotides read TGCAGCGTGACTGGGGCGTACTATGGCTACACCTTC. Its protein product is CSVTGAYYGYTF.

This chain uses TRBV18 with TRBJ2-2; perhaps TRBD2 as D (6 bases). With 2 bases removed from V and 5 bases from J, the gap between germline ends came to 12 bases. The CDR3 runs to 15 residues. Germline values: CDR1 KGHSH, CDR2 LQKENI. The CDR3, as DNA: TGTGCCAGCTCACCAACGCGGGGAAATACCGGGGAGCTGTTTTTT. Translation: CASSPTRGNTGELFF. The full variable domain, with the rest looked up from reference TRBV18 and TRBJ2-2, is NAGVMQNPRHLVRRRGQEARLRCSPMKGHSHVYWYRQLPEEGLKFMVYLQKENIIDESGMPKERFSAEFPKEGPSILRIQQVVRGDSAAYFCASSPTRGNTGELFFGEGSRLTVL.

This clone was observed many times. The rearrangement uses TRBV7-2 and TRBJ2-5, with a tentative D call TRBD2 (6 bases). The CDR3 has 14 residues. Looked up from germline, CDR1 is SGHTA and CDR2 is FQGNSA. Trimming pared 1 base from V and 9 bases from J, leaving 15 bases between. CDR3 coding DNA: TGTGCCAGCAGCTTAGGCGGGACCAGAGGGGCCCAGTACTTC. Translating gives CASSLGGTRGAQYF.

This clone was recorded only once. The chain combines TRBV29-1 with TRBJ2-1, with 8 bases fitting TRBD2. The germline V gene has CDR1 SQVTM and CDR2 ANQGSEA. CDR3 length equals 15 residues. CDR3 coding DNA: TGCACCGCCGGGGCAGGGGTGGGACTAGAAAGAGAGCAGTTCTTC. Translated: CTAGAGVGLEREQFF.

The chain recombines TRBV27 with TRBJ2-3; D is undetermined. Looked up from germline, CDR1 is MNHEY and CDR2 is SMNVEV (reference sequence). There are 12 residues in the CDR3. Trimming stripped 6 bases from V and 5 bases from J, with 9 bases between. CDR3 bases: TGTGCCAGCAGGCGACTGGAAGATACGCAGTATTTT. Protein: CASRRLEDTQYF.

The gene calls are TRBV27 and TRBJ1-1; perhaps TRBD1 as D (5 bases). The V and J ends lost 0 bases and 1 base respectively, with 9 bases between them. Per the germline V gene, CDR1 is MNHEY and CDR2 is SMNVEV (reference sequence). There are 15 residues in the CDR3. The DNA of the CDR3 is TGTGCCAGCAGTTTATCGTGGGGGGGGAACACTGAAGCTTTCTTT. Translating gives CASSLSWGGNTEAFF.

This clone showed up just a few times. The chain combines TRBV28 with TRBJ1-1, with D hard to call. V was trimmed by 3 bases and J by 0 bases, leaving 11 bases between them. This CDR3 contains 15 residues. The germline V gene has CDR1 MDHEN and CDR2 SYDVKM. The CDR3 spells CASSFNGLLNTEAFF. The CDR3 DNA sequence: TGTGCCAGCAGTTTTAACGGACTCCTGAACACTGAAGCTTTCTTT.

The chain employs TRBV4-3 and TRBJ1-2; TRBD1 might be the D (5 bases). Germline V CDR1 and CDR2: LGHNA, YSLEER. This CDR3 has 13 amino acids. The V and J ends lost 5 bases and 4 bases respectively, with 11 bases between them. CDR3 sequence: CASSDSGGYGYTF. The CDR3 DNA reads as TGCGCCAGCAGCGACAGTGGTGGCTATGGCTACACCTTC.

CDR3 bases: TGCAGCGTTCCCAAGTTCGGAGGGACCAATGAGCAGTTCTTC. This encodes CSVPKFGGTNEQFF. The chain recombines TRBV29-1 with TRBJ2-1; tentative D call: TRBD2 (6 bases). Germline V gives CDR1 SQVTM, CDR2 ANQGSEA. V was clipped by 5 bases and J by 6 bases, with 17 bases between them. The CDR3 sequence is 14 residues long.

This chain links TRBV10-3 with TRBJ2-2; perhaps TRBD2 as D (6 bases). Germline CDR1 is ENHRY and CDR2 is SYGVKD. The V end was cut by 2 bases, the J end by 6 bases, with 7 bases between. This CDR3 has 13 amino acids. CDR3 bases: TGTGCCATCAGTGAGACGGGGGCCGGGGAGCTGTTTTTT. This sequence encodes CAISETGAGELFF.

V gene TRBV5-5 combines with J gene TRBJ1-6, with 9 bases that match TRBD1. V lost 4 bases to trimming and J lost 6 bases; unmatched junction nucleotides: 2. The CDR3 extends over 14 amino acids. CDR1 and CDR2 (germline): SGHKS, YYEKEE (reference sequence). The CDR3, as DNA: TGTGCCAGCAGCCGGACAGGGGTTAATTCACCCCTCCACTTT. Its translation is CASSRTGVNSPLHF.

This clone occurred once. The chain combines TRBV3-1 (or the pseudogene TRBV3-2) with TRBJ1-1, with TRBD1 as a possible D gene (5 bases). CDR3 length equals 14 residues. The V end lost 3 bases, the J end lost 0 bases, and 8 bases lay between the germline ends. Germline CDR1 LGHDT, CDR2 YNNKEL (reference sequence). The CDR3 bases are TGTGCCAGCAGCCACCCAGGGCTGAACACTGAAGCTTTCTTT. This translates into CASSHPGLNTEAFF.

The chain recombines TRBV4-1 with TRBJ2-2; D unresolved. Germline CDR1 and CDR2: MGHRA and YSYEKL. The CDR3 length is 16 residues. Trimming removed 1 base at V and 0 bases at J, with 9 bases between. CDR3 region: CASSQVALANTGELFF. CDR3 coding DNA: TGCGCCAGCAGCCAAGTAGCTTTGGCGAACACCGGGGAGCTGTTTTTT.

The chain recombines TRBV7-9 with TRBJ1-2, with 7 nucleotides matching TRBD1. The germline gives CDR1 SEHNR, CDR2 FQNEAQ (reference sequence). This CDR3 has 14 amino acids. V trimming: 7 bases; J trimming: 5 bases; junction bases outside the gene matches: 10. As DNA, the CDR3 is TGTGCCAGCACCCCCATCAGGGGGGAGTATGGCTACACCTTC. The encoded protein is CASTPIRGEYGYTF.

The V call is TRBV2, the J call TRBJ2-7; D may be TRBD2 (5 bases). The CDR3 spans 12 residues. Germline loops: CDR1 SNHLY, CDR2 FYNNEI. Trimming took 6 bases from V and 6 from J, leaving 12 bases between them. CDR3 amino acids: CASSRLGSEQYV. The CDR3 bases are TGTGCCAGCAGCCGACTTGGGAGCGAGCAGTACGTC.

This chain connects TRBV11-2 to TRBJ1-2, with 10 positions matching TRBD1. The length of the CDR3 is 16 residues. Germline lookup yields CDR1 SGHAT and CDR2 FQNNGV. The V segment lost 2 bases and the J segment 6 bases; nucleotides outside the gene matches: 9. This CDR3 is CASSLPTTGTGDGYTF. In DNA, the CDR3 is TGTGCCAGCAGCTTACCAACGACCGGGACAGGGGATGGCTACACCTTC.

This clone was seen a handful of times. The rearrangement joins TRBV5-4 to TRBJ1-6; D is ambiguous. Trimming shortened V by 0 bases and J by 7 bases, and 8 bases separated the two germline ends. The CDR3 is 14 amino acids. Germline CDR1 and CDR2: SGHNT and YYREEE (reference sequence). CDR3 sequence reads: CASSLAERNSPLHF. The CDR3, as DNA: TGTGCCAGCAGCTTGGCTGAGAGAAATTCACCCCTCCACTTT.

The rearrangement joins TRBV6-5 to TRBJ2-5, with 7 positions matching TRBD2. J was trimmed by 2 bases and V by 8 bases; bases with no gene match: 8. The germline CDR1 and CDR2 sequences are MNHEY and SVGAGI. CDR3 length equals 14 residues. Here the CDR3 reads CASEKGGHQETQYF. Written as DNA, the CDR3 is TGTGCCAGCGAGAAGGGAGGGCATCAAGAGACCCAGTACTTC.

This clone appeared a single time. The chain carries TRBV30 and TRBJ2-1; the match to TRBD2 covers 8 bases. There are 16 residues in the CDR3. The J segment lost 0 bases and the V segment lost 4 bases, leaving 8 bases of the junction unmatched. In germline, CDR1 is GTSNPN, CDR2 SVGIG (reference sequence). The CDR3 here is CAWTLPGLGSYNEQFF. DNA for the CDR3: TGTGCCTGGACCCTCCCGGGACTAGGCTCCTACAATGAGCAGTTCTTC.

The genes are TRBV19 and TRBJ1-2, with a weak D call TRBD1 (5 bases). Trimming stripped 6 bases from V and 0 bases from J, with 17 bases between. The CDR3 is made up of 16 amino acids. Germline assignment: CDR1 LNHDA and CDR2 SQIVND (reference sequence). The CDR3, as DNA: TGTGCCAGTAGACAAGTAAAAACAGGAACTAACTATGGCTACACCTTC. It yields the protein CASRQVKTGTNYGYTF.